The table lists the clone carrying this T cell receptor (beta chain) with a few counts. Its antigen is not identified. The CDR3 extends over 13 amino acids. The V and J ends lost 6 bases and 0 bases respectively, with 9 bases between them. Germline CDR1 ENHRY, CDR2 SYGVKD. This entry comes from a study of blood T cells in healthy people across ages. Study-wide points: A greater number of naive CD4+ cells and higher diversity distinguished long-lived donors from aged donors.

A sample-barcoded 5' primer and a J-beta primer mix were used in a second PCR of roughly 7 to 11 cycles. One entry per CDR3 protein, called by TCRdb with MiXCR from the 5' RACE reads. The sample has 1.5 million to 2 million distinct CDR3 sequences, roughly 50% seen once; the top ten hold approximately 2.1%. This receptor was obtained from a woman in her forties in good health. The rearrangement links TRBV10-3 to TRBJ2-7; D perhaps matches TRBD1 (6 bases). The sequenced sample was blood. CDR3 sequence (DNA): TGTGCCATCAGGCGGACAGACTCCTACGAGCAGTACTTC. Amino acids: CAIRRTDSYEQYF.